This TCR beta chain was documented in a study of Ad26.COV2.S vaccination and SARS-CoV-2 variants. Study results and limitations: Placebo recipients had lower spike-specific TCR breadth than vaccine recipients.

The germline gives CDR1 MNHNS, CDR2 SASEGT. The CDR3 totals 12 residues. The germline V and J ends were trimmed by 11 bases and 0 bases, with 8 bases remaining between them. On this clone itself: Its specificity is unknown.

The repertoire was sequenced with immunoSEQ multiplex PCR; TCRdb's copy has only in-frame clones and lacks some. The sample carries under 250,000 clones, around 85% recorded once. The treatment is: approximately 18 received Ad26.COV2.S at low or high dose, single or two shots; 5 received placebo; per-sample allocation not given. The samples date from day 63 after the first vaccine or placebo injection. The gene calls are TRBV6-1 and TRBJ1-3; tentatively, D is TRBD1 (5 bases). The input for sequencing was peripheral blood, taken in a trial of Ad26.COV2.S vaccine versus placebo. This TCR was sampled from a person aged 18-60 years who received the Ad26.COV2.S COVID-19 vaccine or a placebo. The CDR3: CAGAGSGNTIYF. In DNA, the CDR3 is TGTGCCGGGGCCGGCTCTGGAAACACCATATATTTT.